This T cell receptor beta chain is from a study of T-cell memory formation after mild COVID-19. This clonotype occurred a few times. This CDR3 is built from 13 residues. CDR1 and CDR2 from the germline V gene are MDHEN and SYDVKM. V was clipped by 2 bases and J by 8 bases, with 10 bases between them. TCRdb fed the 5' RACE reads into MiXCR, producing one record per CDR3 protein. The data show more than 85,000 distinct CDR3 sequences, approximately 10% seen once. The gene calls are TRBV28 and TRBJ1-3, with TRBD1 as a possible D gene (5 bases). The sequenced sample consisted of PBMCs or a T cell subset sorted from them (not recorded which). The TCR was taken from a young man who had mild COVID-19 (a few samples of this study predate the infection). Cell type and time point are not known. CDR3 in amino acids: CASSLDGGYTIYF. The CDR3, as DNA: TGTGCCAGCAGTTTAGACGGGGGTTACACCATATATTTT.